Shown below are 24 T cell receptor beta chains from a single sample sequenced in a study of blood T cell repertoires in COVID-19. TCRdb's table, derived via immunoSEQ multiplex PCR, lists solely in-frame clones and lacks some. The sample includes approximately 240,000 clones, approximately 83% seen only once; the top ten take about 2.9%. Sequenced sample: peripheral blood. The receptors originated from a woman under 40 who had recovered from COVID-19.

CDR3 amino acids: CASSLARGSGNTIYF. The DNA of the CDR3 is TGTGCCAGCAGCTTGGCCAGAGGCTCTGGAAACACCATATATTTT. V and J are TRBV5-4 and TRBJ1-3; D remains unclear. Germline CDR1 and CDR2: SGHNT and YYREEE (reference sequence). V was cut by 0 bases and J by 0 bases, with 7 bases left in between. The length of the CDR3 is 15 residues.

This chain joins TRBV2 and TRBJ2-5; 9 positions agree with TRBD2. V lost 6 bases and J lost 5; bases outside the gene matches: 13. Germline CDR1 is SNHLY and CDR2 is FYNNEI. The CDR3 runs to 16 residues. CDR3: CASSLSAGGPGETQYF. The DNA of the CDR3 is TGTGCCAGCAGCCTTAGTGCGGGGGGGCCTGGGGAGACCCAGTACTTC.

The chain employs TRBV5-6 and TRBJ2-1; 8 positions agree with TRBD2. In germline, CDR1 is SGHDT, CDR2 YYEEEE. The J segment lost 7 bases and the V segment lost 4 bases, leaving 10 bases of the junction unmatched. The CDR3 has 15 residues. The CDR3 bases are TGTGCCAGCAGCGGCGGACTAGCAAGTTGGAATGAGCAGTTCTTC. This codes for CASSGGLASWNEQFF.

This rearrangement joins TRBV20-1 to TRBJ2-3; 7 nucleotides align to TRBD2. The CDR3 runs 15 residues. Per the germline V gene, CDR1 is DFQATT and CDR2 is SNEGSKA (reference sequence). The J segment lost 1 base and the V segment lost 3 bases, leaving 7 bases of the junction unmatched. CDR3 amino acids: CSASVGAGGTDTQYF. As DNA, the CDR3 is TGCAGTGCTAGTGTTGGGGCGGGGGGCACAGATACGCAGTATTTT.

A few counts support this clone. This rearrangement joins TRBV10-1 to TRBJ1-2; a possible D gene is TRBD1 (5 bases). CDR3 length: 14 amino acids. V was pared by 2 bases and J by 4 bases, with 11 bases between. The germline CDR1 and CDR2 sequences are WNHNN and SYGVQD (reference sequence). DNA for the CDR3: TGCGCCAGCAGTGAGGTGTTGGGGGGCTATGGCTACACCTTC. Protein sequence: CASSEVLGGYGYTF.

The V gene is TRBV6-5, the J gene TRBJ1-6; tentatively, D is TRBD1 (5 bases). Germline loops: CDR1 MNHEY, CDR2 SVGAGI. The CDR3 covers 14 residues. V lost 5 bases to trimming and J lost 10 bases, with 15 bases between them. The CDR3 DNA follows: TGTGCCAGCAGTCGTTTCCCCTCAGGGTCACCCCTCCACTTT. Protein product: CASSRFPSGSPLHF.

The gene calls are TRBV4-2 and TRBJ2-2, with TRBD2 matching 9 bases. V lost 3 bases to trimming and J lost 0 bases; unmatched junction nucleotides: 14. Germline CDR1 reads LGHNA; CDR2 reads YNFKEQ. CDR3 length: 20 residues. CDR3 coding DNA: TGTGCCAGCAGCCATGACCCTCTGGTAGCGGGGGCGCCGAACACCGGGGAGCTGTTTTTT. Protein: CASSHDPLVAGAPNTGELFF.

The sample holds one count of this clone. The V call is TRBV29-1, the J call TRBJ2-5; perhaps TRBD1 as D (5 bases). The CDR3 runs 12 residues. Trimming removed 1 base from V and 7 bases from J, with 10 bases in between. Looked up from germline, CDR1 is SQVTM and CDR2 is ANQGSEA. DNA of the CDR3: TGCAGCGTTGAAGGGGGCCACGGGACCCAGTACTTC. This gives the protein CSVEGGHGTQYF.

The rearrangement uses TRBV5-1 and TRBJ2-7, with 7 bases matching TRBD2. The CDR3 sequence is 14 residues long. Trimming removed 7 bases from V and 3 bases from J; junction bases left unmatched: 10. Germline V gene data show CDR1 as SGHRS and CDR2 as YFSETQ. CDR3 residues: CASQEEAGYYEQYF. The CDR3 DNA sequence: TGCGCCAGCCAGGAGGAAGCGGGATACTACGAGCAGTACTTC.

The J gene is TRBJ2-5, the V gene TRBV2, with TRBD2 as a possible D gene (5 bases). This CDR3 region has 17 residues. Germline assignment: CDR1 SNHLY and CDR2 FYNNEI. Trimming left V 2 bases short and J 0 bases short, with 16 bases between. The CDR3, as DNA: TGTGCCAGCAGTGAAAGAGGAGGCCAAGGATACCAAGAGACCCAGTACTTC. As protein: CASSERGGQGYQETQYF.

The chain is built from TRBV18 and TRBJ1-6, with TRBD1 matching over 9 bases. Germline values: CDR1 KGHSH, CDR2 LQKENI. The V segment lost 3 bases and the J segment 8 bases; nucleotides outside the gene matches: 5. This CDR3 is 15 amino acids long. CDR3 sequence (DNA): TGTGCCAGCTCACCGGGGACAGGGATGGATTCACCCCTCCACTTT. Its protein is CASSPGTGMDSPLHF.

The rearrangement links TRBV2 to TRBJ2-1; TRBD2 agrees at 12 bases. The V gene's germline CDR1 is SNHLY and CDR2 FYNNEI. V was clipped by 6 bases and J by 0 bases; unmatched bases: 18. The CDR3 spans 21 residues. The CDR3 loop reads CASRLNPRGLAGGSSYNEQFF. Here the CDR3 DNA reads TGTGCCAGCAGACTAAATCCCCGGGGGCTAGCGGGGGGGTCCTCCTACAATGAGCAGTTCTTC.

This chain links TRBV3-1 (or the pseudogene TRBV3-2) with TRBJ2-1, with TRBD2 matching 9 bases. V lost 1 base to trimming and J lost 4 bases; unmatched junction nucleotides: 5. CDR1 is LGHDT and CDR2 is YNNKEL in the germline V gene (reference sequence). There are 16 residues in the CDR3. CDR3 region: CASSQGRLAEYNEQFF. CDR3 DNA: TGTGCCAGCAGCCAAGGGCGACTAGCGGAATACAATGAGCAGTTCTTC.

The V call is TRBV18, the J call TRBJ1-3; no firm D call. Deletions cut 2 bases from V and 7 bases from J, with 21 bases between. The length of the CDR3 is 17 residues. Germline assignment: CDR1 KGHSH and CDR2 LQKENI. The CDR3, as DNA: TGTGCCAGCTCACCATCCTCCGGGTCACTCCATGGTAACACCATATATTTT. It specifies CASSPSSGSLHGNTIYF. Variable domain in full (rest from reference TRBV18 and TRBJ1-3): NAGVMQNPRHLVRRRGQEARLRCSPMKGHSHVYWYRQLPEEGLKFMVYLQKENIIDESGMPKERFSAEFPKEGPSILRIQQVVRGDSAAYFCASSPSSGSLHGNTIYFGEGSWLTVV.

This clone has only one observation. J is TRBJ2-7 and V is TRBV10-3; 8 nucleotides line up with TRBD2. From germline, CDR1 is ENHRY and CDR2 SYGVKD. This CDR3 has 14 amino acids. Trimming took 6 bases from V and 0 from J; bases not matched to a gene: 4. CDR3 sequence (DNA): TGTGCCATCAGCGGGGGGGGAAGCTCCTACGAGCAGTACTTC. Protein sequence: CAISGGGSSYEQYF.

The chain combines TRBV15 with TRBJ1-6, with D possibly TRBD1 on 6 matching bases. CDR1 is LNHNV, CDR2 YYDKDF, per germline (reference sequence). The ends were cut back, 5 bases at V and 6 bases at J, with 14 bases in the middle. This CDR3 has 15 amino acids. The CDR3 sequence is CATSLRRTVNSPLHF. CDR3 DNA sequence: TGTGCCACCAGCTTACGCCGGACAGTTAATTCACCCCTCCACTTT.

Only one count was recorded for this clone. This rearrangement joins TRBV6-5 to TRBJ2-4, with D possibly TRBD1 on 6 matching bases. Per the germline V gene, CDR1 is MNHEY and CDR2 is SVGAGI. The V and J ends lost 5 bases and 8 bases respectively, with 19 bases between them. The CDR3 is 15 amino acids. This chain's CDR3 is CASSLTGSPMDIQYF. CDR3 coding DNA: TGTGCCAGCAGTCTCACAGGGTCTCCCATGGACATTCAGTACTTC.

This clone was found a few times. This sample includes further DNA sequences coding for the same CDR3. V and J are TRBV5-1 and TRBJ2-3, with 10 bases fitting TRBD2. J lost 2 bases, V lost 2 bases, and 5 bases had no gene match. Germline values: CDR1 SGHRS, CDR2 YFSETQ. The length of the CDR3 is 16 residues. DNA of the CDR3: TGCGCCAGCAGCTTTGGGAGCGGGGGGGACACAGATACGCAGTATTTT. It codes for CASSFGSGGDTDTQYF.

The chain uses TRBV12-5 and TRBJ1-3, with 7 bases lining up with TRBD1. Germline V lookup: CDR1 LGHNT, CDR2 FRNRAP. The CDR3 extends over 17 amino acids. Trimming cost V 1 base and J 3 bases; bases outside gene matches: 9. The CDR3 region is CASGLALTGVGGNTIYF. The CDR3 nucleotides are TGTGCTAGTGGTTTGGCCCTCACAGGGGTAGGTGGAAACACCATATATTTT.

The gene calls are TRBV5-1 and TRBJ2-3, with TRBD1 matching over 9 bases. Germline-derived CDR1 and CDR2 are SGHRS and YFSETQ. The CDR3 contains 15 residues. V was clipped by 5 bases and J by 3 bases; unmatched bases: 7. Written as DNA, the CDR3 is TGCGCCAGCAGGGTTTGGGACAGGGCAACAGATACGCAGTATTTT. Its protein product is CASRVWDRATDTQYF.

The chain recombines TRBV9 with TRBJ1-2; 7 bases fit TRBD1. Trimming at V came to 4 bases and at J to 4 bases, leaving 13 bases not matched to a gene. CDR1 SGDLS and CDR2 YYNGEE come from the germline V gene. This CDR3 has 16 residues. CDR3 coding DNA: TGTGCCAGCAGCCTAGGGACAGCGCGGGAGCTCTATGGCTACACCTTC. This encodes CASSLGTARELYGYTF. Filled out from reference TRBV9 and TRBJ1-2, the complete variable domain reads DSGVTQTPKHLITATGQRVTLRCSPRSGDLSVYWYQQSLDQGLQFLIQYYNGEERAKGNILERFSAQQFPDLHSELNLSSLELGDSALYFCASSLGTARELYGYTFGSGTRLTVV.

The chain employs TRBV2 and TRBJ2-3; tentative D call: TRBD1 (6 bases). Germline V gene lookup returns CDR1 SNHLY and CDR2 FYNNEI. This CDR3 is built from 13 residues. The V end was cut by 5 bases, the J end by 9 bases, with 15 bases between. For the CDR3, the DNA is TGTGCCAGCAGTCCCGGGACCCAGGGGACGCAGTATTTT. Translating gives CASSPGTQGTQYF.

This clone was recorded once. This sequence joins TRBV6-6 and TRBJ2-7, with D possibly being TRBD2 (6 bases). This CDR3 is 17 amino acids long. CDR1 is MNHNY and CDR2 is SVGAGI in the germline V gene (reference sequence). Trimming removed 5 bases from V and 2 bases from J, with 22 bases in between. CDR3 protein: CASSPGGGGGETYEQYF. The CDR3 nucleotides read TGTGCCAGCAGTCCCGGTGGTGGTGGCGGGGAGACCTACGAGCAGTACTTC.

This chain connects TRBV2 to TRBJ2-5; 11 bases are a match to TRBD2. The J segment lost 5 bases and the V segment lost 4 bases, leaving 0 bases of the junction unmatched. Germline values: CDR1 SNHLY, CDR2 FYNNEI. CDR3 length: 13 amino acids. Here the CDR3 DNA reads TGTGCCAGCAGTGGGACTAGCGGGGAGACCCAGTACTTC. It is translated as CASSGTSGETQYF.